The T cell receptor (beta chain) described here comes from a study of technical replicates of blood from several donors. V was trimmed by 6 bases and J by 2 bases, leaving 20 bases between them. This CDR3 has 16 amino acids. Germline assignment: CDR1 SNHLY and CDR2 FYNNEI. Assay used: immunoSEQ multiplex PCR; TCRdb lists only in-frame clones, some missing. This sample carries about 79,000 clones, roughly 92% of them seen once, and the ten largest clones take roughly 0.26%. The chain recombines TRBV2 with TRBJ2-7, with D perhaps matching TRBD2 (6 bases). Material: T cells isolated from PBMCs. The receptor's source is a human donor in good health. The CDR3 sequence: CASRAGSEPRAYEQYF. The DNA for the CDR3 is TGTGCCAGCAGGGCGGGATCTGAGCCGAGGGCCTACGAGCAGTACTTC.